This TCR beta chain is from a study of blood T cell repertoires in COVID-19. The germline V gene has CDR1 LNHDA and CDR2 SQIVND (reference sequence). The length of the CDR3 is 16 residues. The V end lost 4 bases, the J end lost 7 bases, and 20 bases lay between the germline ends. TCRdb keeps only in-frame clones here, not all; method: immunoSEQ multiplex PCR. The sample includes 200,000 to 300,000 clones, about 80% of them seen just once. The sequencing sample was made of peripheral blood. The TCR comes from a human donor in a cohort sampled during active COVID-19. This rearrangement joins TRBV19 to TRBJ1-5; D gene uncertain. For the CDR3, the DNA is TGTGCCAGTAGTAAGGGTGCGGAGGGAAGGAACCAGCCCCAGCATTTT. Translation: CASSKGAEGRNQPQHF.